This TCR beta chain was found in a study of blood T cells in healthy people across ages. CDR3 length equals 13 residues. Between the trimmed V and J ends, which lost 7 bases and 1 base, there was a span of 11 bases. General study findings and limits: Naive and antigen-experienced cells were not separated, limiting conclusive comparison.

In regard to this clonotype: Its matching antigen is unknown.

The authors ran a second PCR of roughly 6 to 12 cycles using a sample-barcoded 5' primer and a J-beta primer mix. TCRdb redid the calling of the 5' RACE reads with MiXCR, one entry per CDR3 protein. The sample has some 800,000 distinct CDR3 sequences; 44% are singletons. The chain uses TRBV12-3 or TRBV12-4 and TRBJ2-7; D might be TRBD1 or TRBD2, each matching 5 bases. This TCR derives from a man between 60 and 75 years old in good health. Sequencing was done on a sample of blood. CDR3 coding DNA: TGTGCCAGCACCTCGGGGCCTTCCTACGAGCAGTACTTC. Protein: CASTSGPSYEQYF.